This T cell receptor beta chain originates from a study of blood T cell repertoires in COVID-19. Looking at the study overall: The origin of the acute and convalescent COVID-19 samples was the United States, Italy and Spain.

Profiling relied on immunoSEQ multiplex PCR, and the TCRdb table lists in-frame clones only, not all of them. The sample has under 350,000 clones, roughly 86% seen once; the top ten hold roughly 3%. In terms of age and location, participants ranged from roughly 18 to 90 years and lived in about two dozen US areas. Symptom resolution, clearance, or two negative PCRs marked donors in Cohort 3 as recovered. This clonotype originated in a woman between 18 and 30 years old who had recovered from COVID-19. Sequencing was done on a sample of PBMCs or T cells enriched from blood (not recorded which).

The CDR3 bases are TGTGCCAGCACGGGGGGCACTGAAGCTTTCTTT. Translated, it gives CASTGGTEAFF. The chain employs TRBV27 and TRBJ1-1, with D maybe TRBD1 (5 bases). Germline CDR1 MNHEY, CDR2 SMNVEV (reference sequence). V lost 7 bases to trimming and J lost 4 bases, with 7 bases between them. The CDR3 sequence is 11 residues long.